These 14 T cell receptor beta chains were sequenced from one sample in a study of blood T cell repertoires in COVID-19. Only in-frame clones appear in the TCRdb table, and some are missing; sequencing was by immunoSEQ multiplex PCR. The sample consists of around 250,000 clones, about 87% of them appearing once. Material for sequencing was PBMCs or T cells enriched from blood (not recorded which). These receptors were obtained from a woman aged 40 to 50 who had been exposed to COVID-19.

The V gene is TRBV27, the J gene TRBJ1-1, with D maybe TRBD1 (5 bases). V shed 1 base and J shed 7 bases, with 16 bases lying between them. Germline CDR1 reads MNHEY; CDR2 reads SMNVEV (reference sequence). This CDR3 has 15 amino acids. The CDR3 loop is CASSLFLPGDSEAFF. DNA of the CDR3: TGTGCCAGCAGTTTATTTTTACCGGGGGATAGTGAAGCTTTCTTT.

This clone was seen just once. The chain is built from TRBV11-3 and TRBJ1-2; tentatively, D is TRBD1 (6 bases). CDR3 length: 13 amino acids. The germline gives CDR1 SGHNT, CDR2 YENEEA. Trimming took 2 bases from V and 4 from J, leaving 8 bases between them. Written as DNA, the CDR3 is TGTGCCAGCAGCTTAAGGGGGGGCTATGGCTACACCTTC. The encoded protein is CASSLRGGYGYTF.

V is TRBV4-3 and J is TRBJ1-6; 7 nucleotides match TRBD1. Trimming cost V 5 bases and J 6 bases; bases outside gene matches: 16. Germline V gives CDR1 LGHNA, CDR2 YSLEER. The CDR3 length is 18 residues. Here the CDR3 reads CASSAADRFPLFNSPLHF. CDR3 in DNA: TGCGCCAGCAGCGCGGCGGACAGGTTCCCACTCTTTAATTCACCCCTCCACTTT.

The V call is TRBV7-2, the J call TRBJ2-5, with 11 bases that match TRBD2. Trimming took 5 bases from V and 2 from J; bases not matched to a gene: 10. This CDR3 has 17 residues. Germline CDR1 is SGHTA and CDR2 is FQGNSA. The CDR3 region has the DNA TGTGCCAGCAGCCCTAGGAGGCTAGCGGGAGGACAAGAGACCCAGTACTTC. Amino acids: CASSPRRLAGGQETQYF.

The chain employs TRBV29-1 and TRBJ2-5; 8 positions match TRBD1. This CDR3 comprises 14 residues. The ends lost 6 bases at V and 5 bases at J; junction bases unmatched: 11. Germline assignment: CDR1 SQVTM and CDR2 ANQGSEA. CDR3: CSVQDRVGGETQYF. The CDR3 DNA follows: TGCAGCGTCCAGGACAGGGTGGGCGGTGAGACCCAGTACTTC.

Ten or more counts support this clone. This chain joins TRBV7-2 and TRBJ2-7; maybe TRBD1 (5 bases). Trimming cost V 5 bases and J 4 bases, with 15 bases left between them. This CDR3 is 14 amino acids long. Germline assignment: CDR1 SGHTA and CDR2 FQGNSA. The CDR3 protein is CASSTQLGPYEQYF. In DNA, the CDR3 is TGTGCCAGCAGCACCCAACTGGGGCCTTACGAGCAGTACTTC.

The V call is TRBV5-4, the J call TRBJ2-1, with 8 bases matching TRBD1. The CDR3 is made up of 16 amino acids. CDR1 is SGHNT and CDR2 is YYREEE in the germline V gene (reference sequence). V lost 1 base to trimming and J lost 6 bases; unmatched junction nucleotides: 9. The CDR3 spells CASSLSNGDRSNEQFF. In DNA form, the CDR3 reads TGTGCCAGCAGCTTGTCTAATGGGGACAGGAGCAATGAGCAGTTCTTC.

The J gene is TRBJ2-2, the V gene TRBV28; no clear D gene. The CDR3 consists of 18 residues. V was trimmed by 8 bases and J by 2 bases, leaving 24 bases between them. Germline V lookup: CDR1 MDHEN, CDR2 SYDVKM. The CDR3 protein is CASLSLYIEAVNTGELFF. Here the CDR3 DNA reads TGTGCCAGCCTCAGTTTATACATAGAGGCCGTCAACACCGGGGAGCTGTTTTTT.

The chain has TRBV4-2 and TRBJ2-5, with 14 bases that match TRBD2. J lost 4 bases, V lost 8 bases, and 15 bases had no gene match. CDR1 and CDR2 from the germline V gene are LGHNA and YNFKEQ. The CDR3 totals 18 residues. The CDR3 here is CASAPRPGGTSGGETQYF. The CDR3 DNA reads TGTGCCAGCGCGCCACGACCTGGGGGGACTAGCGGGGGAGAGACCCAGTACTTC.

The DNA for the CDR3 is TGTGCCAGCAGCGTCAGGTACCAAGAGACCCAGTACTTC. Translation gives CASSVRYQETQYF. This chain links TRBV9 with TRBJ2-5; D is ambiguous. Germline-derived CDR1 and CDR2 are SGDLS and YYNGEE. CDR3 length: 13 amino acids. Trimming shortened V by 2 bases and J by 0 bases, and 5 bases separated the two germline ends.

V is TRBV7-9 and J is TRBJ1-5, with D tentatively TRBD1 (5 bases). This CDR3 is 15 amino acids long. V gave up 3 bases and J gave up 5 bases, with 14 bases separating them. CDR1 SEHNR and CDR2 FQNEAQ come from the germline V gene (reference sequence). CDR3 amino acids: CASSFGGSLYQPQHF. CDR3 nucleotides: TGTGCCAGCAGCTTTGGGGGGTCGTTATATCAGCCCCAGCATTTT.

The V gene is TRBV30, the J gene TRBJ2-1, with TRBD2 matching over 8 bases. With 3 bases clipped from V and 5 bases from J, the junction kept 3 bases outside the gene matches. The CDR3 contains 13 residues. Germline CDR1 reads GTSNPN; CDR2 reads SVGIG (reference sequence). The CDR3 bases are TGTGCCTGGAGACCGGGGGGGGACAATGAGCAGTTCTTC. Amino acids: CAWRPGGDNEQFF.

This chain joins TRBV5-1 and TRBJ2-5, with D perhaps matching TRBD1 (6 bases). Germline V gives CDR1 SGHRS, CDR2 YFSETQ. Trimming left V 0 bases short and J 5 bases short, with 14 bases between. The CDR3 totals 15 residues. Here the CDR3 reads CASSLGRTGPETQYF. For the CDR3, the DNA is TGCGCCAGCAGCTTGGGTCGCACAGGGCCGGAGACCCAGTACTTC.

This clone has only a few counts. The chain combines TRBV27 with TRBJ2-7, with D possibly TRBD1 on 6 matching bases. The CDR3 consists of 13 residues. The V gene's germline CDR1 is MNHEY and CDR2 SMNVEV (reference sequence). V dropped 4 bases and J dropped 2 bases, with 9 bases sitting between them. CDR3 amino acids: CASSSTGPYEQYV. CDR3 sequence (DNA): TGTGCCAGCAGTTCGACAGGACCCTACGAGCAGTACGTC.